The 29 T cell receptor beta chains reported below all come from one sample, sequenced in a study of T cells in Graves' hyperthyroidism and ophthalmopathy. Amplification targeted TCR beta CDR3 regions from RNA transcripts. Researchers ran a first-round RT-PCR on the TCR CDR3 using the HTBI primer set. One entry per CDR3 protein results from TCRdb running MiXCR on the multiplex PCR reads. The repertoire holds 640,000 or so distinct CDR3 sequences, with 14% as singletons. The sample taken for sequencing was blood. The receptors come from a woman between 18 and 29 years old with Graves' ophthalmopathy.

This chain uses TRBV6-2 or TRBV6-3 with TRBJ2-1; TRBD2 aligns across 16 bases. The CDR3 is 20 residues long. Trimming removed 5 bases from V and 2 bases from J; junction bases left unmatched: 12. CDR1 and CDR2 from the germline V gene are MNHEY and SVGEGT. The CDR3 loop reads CASSKNPGTSGRGTYNEQFF. The CDR3 coding sequence is TGTGCCAGCAGTAAAAACCCCGGGACTAGCGGGAGGGGGACCTACAATGAGCAGTTCTTC.

In this sample, this clonotype turned up many times. This chain joins TRBV3-1 and TRBJ1-5; D is ambiguous. This CDR3 contains 13 residues. V was cut by 2 bases and J by 2 bases, with 4 bases left in between. Per the germline V gene, CDR1 is LGHDT and CDR2 is YNNKEL (reference sequence). This CDR3 reads CASSQYGNQPQHF. The DNA for the CDR3 is TGTGCCAGCAGCCAATACGGCAATCAGCCCCAGCATTTT.

This clonotype was found many times. The chain carries TRBV2 and TRBJ1-2; no reliable D call. Germline assignment: CDR1 SNHLY and CDR2 FYNNEI. Trimming cost V 6 bases and J 8 bases, with 19 bases left between them. This CDR3 comprises 14 residues. The DNA of the CDR3 is TGTGCCAGCAGAGCGCTTTCGGAGGTCTCGGGCTACACCTTC. It encodes CASRALSEVSGYTF.

This clonotype is a singleton in its sample. V usage is TRBV28 and J usage is TRBJ2-7; 12 nucleotides line up with TRBD1. Germline CDR1 is MDHEN and CDR2 is SYDVKM. The CDR3 is 18 residues long. The junction had 8 bases not matched to a gene; V was cut back by 1 base and J by 1 base. The CDR3 is CASSLSGTGGASSYEQYF. The CDR3 region has the DNA TGTGCCAGCAGTTTATCCGGGACAGGGGGCGCGAGTTCCTACGAGCAGTACTTC.

In this sample, this clonotype turned up many times. The chain recombines TRBV6-2 or TRBV6-3 with TRBJ2-1; 7 bases align to TRBD1. Germline CDR1 MNHEY, CDR2 SVGEGT. V was pared by 5 bases and J by 5 bases, with 3 bases of the junction left unmatched. The CDR3 length is 13 residues. CDR3 coding DNA: TGTGCCAGCAGTCGACAGGGAGACAATGAGCAGTTCTTC. It codes for CASSRQGDNEQFF.

The rearrangement uses TRBV7-9 and TRBJ2-2; tentatively, D is TRBD1 or TRBD2 (5 bases each). Germline CDR1 and CDR2: SEHNR and FQNEAQ (reference sequence). The CDR3 has 16 residues. The germline V and J ends were trimmed by 4 bases and 3 bases, with 15 bases remaining between them. The CDR3 region is CASSSGTSGDTGELFF. The CDR3 coding sequence is TGTGCCAGCAGCTCCGGGACCTCCGGGGACACCGGGGAGCTGTTTTTT.

This clonotype was picked up a small number of times. V is TRBV19 and J is TRBJ2-1; D gene uncertain. The germline V and J ends were trimmed by 5 bases and 3 bases, with 5 bases remaining between them. Germline CDR1 and CDR2: LNHDA and SQIVND (reference sequence). The CDR3 runs to 12 residues. The CDR3 protein is CASSQIYNEQFF. DNA for the CDR3: TGTGCCAGTAGTCAAATCTACAATGAGCAGTTCTTC.

This clonotype was picked up a small number of times. This chain uses TRBV4-1 with TRBJ2-1; the D call may be TRBD1 or TRBD2 (5 bases each). Trimming shortened V by 8 bases and J by 6 bases, and 17 bases separated the two germline ends. From germline, CDR1 is MGHRA and CDR2 YSYEKL. CDR3 length: 14 residues. This CDR3 reads CASSRDPVGNEQFF. As DNA, the CDR3 is TGCGCCAGCTCTCGGGACCCTGTCGGCAATGAGCAGTTCTTC.

This clonotype was detected ten times or more. The chain recombines TRBV6-2 or TRBV6-3 with TRBJ2-1; TRBD2 matches 8 bases. Germline CDR1 MNHEY, CDR2 SVGEGT. CDR3 size: 15 residues. Unmatched junction bases numbered 5, after V lost 2 bases and J lost 5 bases. In DNA, the CDR3 is TGTGCCAGCAGTTACGGAGGGACTAGAAACAATGAGCAGTTCTTC. This gives the protein CASSYGGTRNNEQFF.

For the CDR3, the DNA is TGTGCCACCAGCAGCCGCACCAGGGGGAGGACTGAAGCTTTCTTT. It translates to CATSSRTRGRTEAFF. The chain uses TRBV15 and TRBJ1-1, with TRBD1 identical over 7 bases. The trim removed 3 bases at V and 5 bases at J, leaving 9 bases unmatched. Germline V gene data show CDR1 as LNHNV and CDR2 as YYDKDF (reference sequence). The CDR3 sequence is 15 residues long. Full variable domain (missing parts from reference TRBV15 and TRBJ1-1): DAMVIQNPRYQVTQFGKPVTLSCSQTLNHNVMYWYQQKSSQAPKLLFHYYDKDFNNEADTPDNFQSRRPNTSFCFLDIRSPGLGDTAMYLCATSSRTRGRTEAFFGQGTRLTVV.

This clonotype was observed a handful of times. The chain links TRBV19 to TRBJ1-1, with D perhaps TRBD1 (5 bases). CDR1 and CDR2 (germline): LNHDA, SQIVND (reference sequence). V lost 3 bases, J lost 1 base, and 6 bases lay in between. This CDR3 has 13 residues. The CDR3, as DNA: TGTGCCAGTAGTATGGACACGAACACTGAAGCTTTCTTT. Its translation is CASSMDTNTEAFF.

This clonotype was counted at least ten times. The chain uses TRBV6-2 or TRBV6-3 and TRBJ2-7, with D unresolved. The CDR3 has 13 amino acids. Germline V gives CDR1 MNHEY, CDR2 SVGEGT. V lost 4 bases to trimming and J lost 4 bases, with 11 bases between them. CDR3 DNA: TGTGCCAGCAGTTTTGGCAGGCTTTACGAGCAGTACTTC. Amino acid sequence: CASSFGRLYEQYF.

The table lists this clonotype with a few counts. The rearrangement links TRBV4-1 to TRBJ2-2, with D possibly being TRBD1 or TRBD2 (6 bases each). V dropped 4 bases and J dropped 1 base, with 10 bases sitting between them. This CDR3 comprises 15 residues. CDR1 and CDR2 from the germline V gene are MGHRA and YSYEKL. This CDR3 is CASSRGTMNTGELFF. The CDR3 DNA reads as TGCGCCAGCAGCCGCGGGACAATGAACACCGGGGAGCTGTTTTTT.

CDR3: CSTLAGYGYTF. The CDR3 nucleotides are TGCAGTACACTCGCAGGTTATGGCTACACCTTC. The genes are TRBV20-1 and TRBJ1-2; D ambiguous. Germline CDR1 is DFQATT and CDR2 is SNEGSKA (reference sequence). Trimming cost V 8 bases and J 5 bases, with 12 bases left between them. The CDR3 runs 11 residues.

The sample holds many counts of this clonotype. The chain employs TRBV2 and TRBJ2-3, with D possibly called TRBD1 or TRBD2 (5 bases each). The CDR3 has 16 residues. Germline CDR1 and CDR2: SNHLY and FYNNEI. Trimming shortened V by 2 bases and J by 0 bases, and 12 bases separated the two germline ends. CDR3 region: CASSELGDDSTDTQYF. The DNA for the CDR3 is TGTGCCAGCAGTGAATTGGGGGACGATAGCACAGATACGCAGTATTTT.

This clonotype was seen repeatedly, ten times or more. The genes are TRBV12-3 or TRBV12-4 and TRBJ2-7; the match to TRBD2 covers 8 bases. There are 15 residues in the CDR3. The V gene end was trimmed by 4 bases and the J gene end by 1 base; junction bases not matched to a gene: 6. The CDR3 DNA sequence: TGTGCCAGCAGTTCCAGCGGGAGAAATTCCTACGAGCAGTACTTC. The encoded protein is CASSSSGRNSYEQYF.

The table lists this clonotype with many counts. This rearrangement joins TRBV9 to TRBJ2-1, with no clear D. This CDR3 region has 15 residues. The V and J ends lost 0 bases and 0 bases respectively, with 7 bases between them. Germline V gene sequence: CDR1 SGDLS, CDR2 YYNGEE. CDR3 sequence reads: CASSVGTSSYNEQFF. The CDR3 DNA reads TGTGCCAGCAGCGTAGGCACGAGCTCCTACAATGAGCAGTTCTTC.

This clonotype was recorded many times. The chain carries TRBV12-3 or TRBV12-4 and TRBJ2-2, with D hard to call. This CDR3 region has 13 residues. The germline V and J ends were trimmed by 5 bases and 4 bases, with 8 bases remaining between them. The CDR3 coding sequence is TGTGCCAGCAGTAAGACGAGCACCGGGGAGCTGTTTTTT. It yields the protein CASSKTSTGELFF.

The sample holds one count of this clonotype. One base away lies a much larger clone, so this may be a sequencing read error. CDR3 DNA: TGTGCCTGGAAATACATAGCGGAGCTTGTCGATACGCAGTATTTT. This translates into CAWKYIAELVDTQYF. This rearrangement joins TRBV30 to TRBJ2-3; D might be TRBD2 (6 bases). This CDR3 spans 15 amino acids. Trimming removed 4 bases at V and 6 bases at J, with 20 bases between. From germline, CDR1 is GTSNPN and CDR2 SVGIG (reference sequence).

The rearrangement joins TRBV3-1 to TRBJ2-7; 8 nucleotides line up with TRBD2. V lost 5 bases to trimming and J lost 4 bases; unmatched junction nucleotides: 13. Germline CDR1 and CDR2: LGHDT and YNNKEL (reference sequence). This CDR3 is built from 16 residues. CDR3 nucleotides: TGTGCCAGCAGCTTAGACCTGCCGGGAGGGGCTTACGAGCAGTACTTC. It specifies CASSLDLPGGAYEQYF.

This rearrangement joins TRBV15 to TRBJ2-5, with D possibly matching TRBD2 (6 bases). The CDR3 extends over 14 amino acids. V dropped 3 bases and J dropped 1 base, with 9 bases sitting between them. Germline-derived CDR1 and CDR2 are LNHNV and YYDKDF (reference sequence). As DNA, the CDR3 is TGTGCCACCAGCAGGACTAGTGGCCAAGAGACCCAGTACTTC. Translating gives CATSRTSGQETQYF. The full variable domain, with the rest looked up from reference TRBV15 and TRBJ2-5, is DAMVIQNPRYQVTQFGKPVTLSCSQTLNHNVMYWYQQKSSQAPKLLFHYYDKDFNNEADTPDNFQSRRPNTSFCFLDIRSPGLGDTAMYLCATSRTSGQETQYFGPGTRLLVL.

This clonotype appeared a few times. The chain combines TRBV5-6 with TRBJ2-5, with D perhaps matching TRBD1 or TRBD2 (5 bases each). The CDR3 covers 14 residues. Looked up from germline, CDR1 is SGHDT and CDR2 is YYEEEE. Trimming removed 4 bases from V and 4 bases from J, with 14 bases in between. The CDR3 DNA is TGTGCCAGCAGCCTCGGGACCCCCCCAGAGACCCAGTACTTC. This sequence encodes CASSLGTPPETQYF.

This clonotype occurred many times. The rearrangement links TRBV5-6 to TRBJ2-7; no reliable D call. V was clipped by 9 bases and J by 6 bases, with 16 bases between them. The length of the CDR3 is 12 residues. Germline V gene lookup returns CDR1 SGHDT and CDR2 YYEEEE. CDR3 region: CATCFGPSEQYF. The DNA of the CDR3 is TGTGCCACCTGCTTTGGCCCTAGCGAGCAGTACTTC.

Remarks on this clonotype: A much larger clone lies a single base off, so this may be a read error. The CDR3, as DNA: TGTGCCTGGATGGCTAGCGGGAACTCCGGGGAGCTGTTTTTT. Encoded protein: CAWMASGNSGELFF. The rearrangement links TRBV30 to TRBJ2-2; 9 nucleotides agree with TRBD2. The CDR3 runs 14 residues. CDR1 is GTSNPN and CDR2 is SVGIG in the germline V gene (reference sequence).

This clonotype has a count of ten or more. The V and J genes are TRBV28 and TRBJ2-1; a weak D match, TRBD2 (5 bases). The CDR3 loop spans 15 amino acids. Trimming shortened V by 10 bases and J by 2 bases, and 18 bases separated the two germline ends. Germline lookup yields CDR1 MDHEN and CDR2 SYDVKM. As DNA, the CDR3 is TGTGCCACCTTACGGGGTGGGTTCGCCTACAATGAGCAGTTCTTC. It is translated as CATLRGGFAYNEQFF.

This clonotype was seen ten or more times. The chain employs TRBV5-8 and TRBJ2-7; 13 bases match TRBD2. The CDR3 has 17 residues. V was clipped by 2 bases and J by 0 bases; unmatched bases: 5. Germline CDR1 reads SGHTS; CDR2 reads YDEGEE. The CDR3 nucleotides are TGTGCCAGCAGCTTCGGGACTAGCGGGATAAGCTCCTACGAGCAGTACTTC. Amino acids: CASSFGTSGISSYEQYF.

This clonotype was counted between two and nine times. The chain couples TRBV12-3 or TRBV12-4 to TRBJ2-3; TRBD2 matches at 7 bases. The CDR3 sequence is 15 residues long. V lost 5 bases and J lost 3; bases outside the gene matches: 8. This CDR3 reads CASSGWREPTDTQYF. DNA for the CDR3: TGTGCCAGCAGTGGGTGGCGGGAGCCAACAGATACGCAGTATTTT.

A remark on this clonotype: A much larger clone lies one base from this, so it may be a read error. The chain has TRBV6-1 and TRBJ1-2, with D uncertain. The CDR3 contains 12 residues. Germline V lookup: CDR1 MNHNS, CDR2 SASEGT. CDR3 DNA sequence: TGTGCCGGCAGTGGAAGGGCCTATGGCTACACCTTC. As protein: CAGSGRAYGYTF.

The CDR3 protein is CASSIASYDEQFF. CDR3 DNA sequence: TGTGCCAGTAGTATTGCGTCGTATGATGAGCAGTTCTTC. The V call is TRBV19, the J call TRBJ2-1, with no clear D. The CDR3 has 13 residues. Germline lookup yields CDR1 LNHDA and CDR2 SQIVND (reference sequence). Trimming cost V 3 bases and J 8 bases, with 11 bases left between them.